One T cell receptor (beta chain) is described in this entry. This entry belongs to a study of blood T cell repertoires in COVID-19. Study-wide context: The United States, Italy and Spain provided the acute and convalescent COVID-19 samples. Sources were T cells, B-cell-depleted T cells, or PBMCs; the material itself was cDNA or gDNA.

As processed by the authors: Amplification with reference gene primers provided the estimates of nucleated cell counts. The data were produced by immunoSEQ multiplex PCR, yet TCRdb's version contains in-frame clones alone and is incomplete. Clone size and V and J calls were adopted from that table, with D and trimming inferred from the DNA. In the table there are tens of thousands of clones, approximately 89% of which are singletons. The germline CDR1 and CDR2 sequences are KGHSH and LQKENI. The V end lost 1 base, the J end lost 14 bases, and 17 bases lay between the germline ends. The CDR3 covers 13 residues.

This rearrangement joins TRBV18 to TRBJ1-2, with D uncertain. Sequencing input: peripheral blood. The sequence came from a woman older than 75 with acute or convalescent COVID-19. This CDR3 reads CASSPQTDLGVTF. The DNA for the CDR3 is TGTGCCAGCTCACCACAAACGGACTTAGGTGTGACCTTC.